This T cell receptor beta chain was obtained from a study of tumor and adjacent non-tumor tissue in lung cancer. The library came from three nested PCR rounds adapted from ARM-PCR protocols. TCRdb re-analysed the multiplex PCR reads in MiXCR, keeping a single row per CDR3 protein. Among 70,000 to 90,000 distinct CDR3 sequences, about two thirds were seen once, and the ten largest hold 25% to 35%. The CDR3 contains 17 residues. Germline loops: CDR1 MNHEY, CDR2 SVGEGT. Between the trimmed V and J ends, which lost 0 bases and 6 bases, there was a span of 19 bases. The template was RNA from unsorted bulk tissue. Distant lung tissue was collected more than 3 cm away from the tumor edge. This clonotype occurred many times.

This receptor was taken from a woman in her forties or fifties with non-small cell lung cancer. The rearrangement uses TRBV6-2 or TRBV6-3 and TRBJ2-3, with a weak D call TRBD2 (6 bases). Specimen: distant non-tumor lung tissue. CDR3 sequence reads: CASSYSGRAGPWDTQYF. CDR3 nucleotide sequence: TGTGCCAGCAGTTACTCTGGCCGGGCGGGACCCTGGGATACGCAGTATTTT.